One sample yielded the 9 T cell receptor beta chains listed below, sequenced in a study of Graves' ophthalmopathy and Graves' hyperthyroidism. Amplified material comprised TCR beta CDR3 regions derived from RNA transcripts. The first round was an RT-PCR with HTBI primers, and the second round was a multiplex PCR. TCRdb processed the multiplex PCR reads anew with MiXCR; each CDR3 protein has one entry. This table has 300,000 to 500,000 distinct CDR3 sequences, approximately 15% appearing once. Input material: peripheral blood. The origin of the receptors is a woman between 18 and 29 years old with stable Graves' hyperthyroidism.

This clonotype came up many times. The chain is built from TRBV7-2 and TRBJ2-5; 10 bases map to TRBD1. With 2 bases clipped from V and 7 bases from J, the junction kept 10 bases outside the gene matches. CDR1 is SGHTA and CDR2 is FQGNSA in the germline V gene. This CDR3 has 16 residues. The CDR3 DNA reads as TGTGCCAGCAGCTTACTTCGGACAGGGGGGGGAGGGACCCAGTACTTC. This translates into CASSLLRTGGGGTQYF.

This sequence joins TRBV7-2 and TRBJ2-4; TRBD2 might be the D (5 bases). The tail of the sequence fits TRBJ2-5 better, so the J call may be wrong. The CDR3 runs to 15 residues. Germline CDR1 reads SGHTA; CDR2 reads FQGNSA. The CDR3 region is CASSLAVIARETQYF. CDR3 nucleotide sequence: TGTGCCAGCAGCTTAGCCGTGATAGCGAGGGAGACCCAGTACTTC.

In its sample, this clonotype was seen many times. The chain recombines TRBV27 with TRBJ1-2; D is unresolved. Germline V gene data show CDR1 as MNHEY and CDR2 as SMNVEV (reference sequence). The CDR3 totals 13 residues. V lost 5 bases to trimming and J lost 5 bases, with 12 bases between them. CDR3 DNA: TGTGCCAGCAGTACCTCGGATGGATATGGCTACACCTTC. This codes for CASSTSDGYGYTF.

In its sample, this clonotype was seen many times. The rearrangement joins TRBV28 to TRBJ1-2; no definite D call. Trimming cost V 4 bases and J 3 bases, with 18 bases left between them. The CDR3 is made up of 16 amino acids. The germline V gene encodes CDR1 MDHEN and CDR2 SYDVKM. This chain's CDR3 is CASSSPVWTRDYGYTF. CDR3 DNA: TGTGCCAGCAGTTCTCCGGTATGGACGCGAGACTATGGCTACACCTTC.

The rearrangement joins TRBV11-2 to TRBJ2-2; D call uncertain. Trimming pared 0 bases from V and 6 bases from J, leaving 8 bases between. Germline V CDR1 and CDR2: SGHAT, FQNNGV. CDR3 length: 14 residues. The CDR3 reads CASSLDPTAGELFF. CDR3 nucleotide sequence: TGTGCCAGCAGCTTAGATCCCACAGCCGGGGAGCTGTTTTTT.

This clonotype showed up many times. The chain has TRBV6-1 and TRBJ1-5, with no clear D. Trimming pared 3 bases from V and 3 bases from J, leaving 15 bases between. CDR3 length: 16 residues. Germline-derived CDR1 and CDR2 are MNHNS and SASEGT. CDR3 region: CASSELRQAYNQPQHF. The CDR3 DNA is TGTGCCAGCAGTGAGTTAAGGCAGGCTTACAATCAGCCCCAGCATTTT.

This clonotype was picked up many times. The chain recombines TRBV6-2 or TRBV6-3 with TRBJ1-1, with D possibly TRBD1 on 5 matching bases. V lost 5 bases, J lost 5 bases, and 18 bases lay in between. This CDR3 comprises 15 residues. Germline CDR1 MNHEY, CDR2 SVGEGT. In DNA, the CDR3 is TGTGCCAGCAGTATGAATTGGGGGAAAGAAACTGAAGCTTTCTTT. Its translation: CASSMNWGKETEAFF.

This chain links TRBV6-1 with TRBJ2-2; 9 bases are a match to TRBD1. The CDR3 spans 17 residues. The ends lost 7 bases at V and 2 bases at J; junction bases unmatched: 11. Germline V gene data show CDR1 as MNHNS and CDR2 as SASEGT. DNA of the CDR3: TGTGCCAGCACCCCCGTGCCGGGACAGGGAAACACCGGGGAGCTGTTTTTT. Translation gives CASTPVPGQGNTGELFF.

This clonotype occurred many times. The V call is TRBV20-1, the J call TRBJ1-1; D not resolved. Trimming shortened V by 0 bases and J by 3 bases, and 17 bases separated the two germline ends. The CDR3 is 16 residues long. CDR1 and CDR2 from the germline V gene are DFQATT and SNEGSKA (reference sequence). The CDR3 coding sequence is TGCAGTGCTAGAGATCCGAATCATGGGTCCTACACTGAAGCTTTCTTT. Amino acids: CSARDPNHGSYTEAFF.